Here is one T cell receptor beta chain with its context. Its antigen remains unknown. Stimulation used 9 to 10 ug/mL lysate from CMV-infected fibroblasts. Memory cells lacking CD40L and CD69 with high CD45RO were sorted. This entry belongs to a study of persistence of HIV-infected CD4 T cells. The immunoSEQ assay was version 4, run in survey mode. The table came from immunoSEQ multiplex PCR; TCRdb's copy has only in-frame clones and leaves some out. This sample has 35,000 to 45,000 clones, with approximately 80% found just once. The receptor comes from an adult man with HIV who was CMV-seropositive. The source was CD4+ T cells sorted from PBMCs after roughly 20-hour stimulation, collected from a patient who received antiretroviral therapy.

The CDR3 region has the DNA TGCAGCGTTAATGGGGTACAGGGGGACACCGGGGAGCTGTTTTTT. It yields the protein CSVNGVQGDTGELFF. The rearrangement uses TRBV29-1 and TRBJ2-2; 8 bases are shared with TRBD1. V shed 5 bases, J shed 3 bases, and the junction held 8 bases outside the gene matches. The germline gives CDR1 SQVTM, CDR2 ANQGSEA. This CDR3 contains 15 residues.